A few counts support the clone carrying this TCR beta chain. Its target is unknown. The data were obtained in a study of T cells after yellow fever vaccination. General study points: In FACS-sorted repertoires, abundant clonotypes from the bulk population could appear as contaminants.

The CDR3 contains 13 residues. Trimming left V 2 bases short and J 5 bases short, with 9 bases between. Germline-derived CDR1 and CDR2 are SGHTA and FQGNSA. Each CDR3 protein is one row after TCRdb ran MiXCR on the 5' RACE reads. This sample has about 350,000 distinct CDR3 sequences, with roughly 8.6% found just once. This sequence was found in a man aged 18-30 years who received the YFV17D yellow fever vaccine. The V gene is TRBV7-2, the J gene TRBJ2-5; D uncertain. Specimen: PBMCs, collected more than 40 days after the first yellow fever vaccination. The CDR3 here is CASSLMGVETQYF. The CDR3 DNA reads TGTGCCAGCAGCTTAATGGGCGTCGAGACCCAGTACTTC.